This T cell receptor beta chain was documented in a study of T cells in Graves' hyperthyroidism and ophthalmopathy. The patients, who ranged from 18 to 65 in age, presented with newly diagnosed hyperthyroidism lasting under 2 months. Using RNA transcripts as the source, TCR beta CDR3 regions were amplified. TCR CDR3 underwent first-round RT-PCR with the HTBI primer set. Using its own MiXCR run on the multiplex PCR reads, TCRdb lists one record per CDR3 protein. The table shows around 520,000 distinct CDR3 sequences, with 11% to 15% occurring only once. The CDR3 is made up of 15 amino acids. The V gene end was trimmed by 5 bases and the J gene end by 0 bases; junction bases not matched to a gene: 8. Germline CDR1 SGHDT, CDR2 YYEEEE. This clonotype has a handful of counts. Its antigen is not known. Study results and caveats: Most expanded thyroid clonotypes above 0.001 recurred in blood.

The genes are TRBV5-6 and TRBJ2-7, with 7 bases aligning to TRBD1. Sequencing was done on a sample of blood. The sequence was obtained from a middle-aged woman with Graves' hyperthyroidism. The CDR3 sequence: CASRADRASSYEQYF. Written as DNA, the CDR3 is TGTGCCAGCAGGGCTGACAGGGCTAGCTCCTACGAGCAGTACTTC.